This T cell receptor beta chain came from a study of T cells in Graves' hyperthyroidism and ophthalmopathy (dated by TCRdb to between 2018 and 2021). In terms of the full investigation: Peripheral blood samples were taken at the time of initial diagnosis, prior to any treatment. Once sampling was done, hyperthyroidism patients were given methimazole at a starting dose of 30 mg daily, whereas ophthalmopathy patients were given high-dose intravenous methylprednisolone. The study also compared thyroid tissue and blood T-cell repertoires from several Graves' hyperthyroidism patients. Prospective prediction of ophthalmopathy was tested in an independent validation cohort consisting of fewer than 20 hyperthyroidism patients and around 16 patients who later progressed to ophthalmopathy. The paper describes TCR Vbeta CDR3 sequencing of 120 to 150 peripheral blood samples, made up of under 50 ophthalmopathy patients, roughly 75 hyperthyroidism patients and approximately 17 progressor patients. For training and testing, the roughly 100 patients in the discovery cohort were randomly divided in a 7:3 ratio. TCR V-J signatures able to tell the groups apart were searched for in a discovery cohort of 100 patients, of whom 40 to 45 had Graves' ophthalmopathy and roughly 57 had stable Graves' hyperthyroidism.

General study outcomes and caveats: A model built on a 13 V-J signature distinguished ophthalmopathy from stable hyperthyroidism, reaching 85% to 90% sensitivity and around 82% specificity in cross-validation and 80%/75% in testing. Sample size was not statistically predetermined, and blinding of investigators to group allocation was not performed. During validation, the model predicted progression to ophthalmopathy a median of about 6.5 months ahead of onset, with almost 71% sensitivity and 72% to 80% specificity. Blood samples also contained most of the expanded thyroid clonotypes (frequency above 0.001), which suggests that blood repertoires may reflect thyroid immune responses.

The TCR beta CDR3 regions were amplified from the RNA transcripts. The TCR CDR3 was subjected to a first round of RT-PCR using the HTBI primer set and the Qiagen OneStep RT-PCR kit. A second multiplex PCR round built the libraries, followed by size selection and purification. Paired-end sequencing of the libraries was performed with 100 bp reads on an Illumina HiSeq2000. Per the source publication's procedure: Raw data were processed with SOAPnuke, discarding reads with adapters, uncalled bases, mean Phred below 15, or no exact constant-primer or identifier match. High-quality paired reads were merged using COPE v1.2.5, and each unique nucleotide sequence was defined as a clonotype. MiTCR v1.1 was used to align clonotypes to the IMGT TRBV, TRBD and TRBJ reference segments. The analysis included only V-J combinations with a frequency above 0.0001, which together covered 99% to 99.2% of the repertoires. The TCS score was defined as F50 (clonal expansion) divided by E x V (chaos), with BLOSUM62-based TCRdist calculated between CDR3 peptides within each V-J. Welch's t-statistics and random forest reduced 500 to 650 V-J features to 13, which were used in a naive Bayes classifier (R e1071). TCRdb cleaned the public reads at Q25 with fastp, built clones with MiXCR and kept in-frame beta chains. Every CDR3 protein is listed once, alongside the most common genes and DNA of its rows. TCRdb's processing, not the authors' own work, is the source of the V and J calls. The sample includes around 350,000 distinct CDR3 sequences, with around 25% observed a single time. Jointly, the top ten make up less than 75% of the sample.

A patient counted as having stable Graves' hyperthyroidism if no progression to ophthalmopathy occurred over 18 months of follow-up. Hyperthyroidism patients were aged 18 to 65 years and newly diagnosed, with disease duration of less than 2 months. Any patient with an uncontrolled infection, another autoimmune disease, pregnancy or lactation was excluded. Diagnoses were based on clinical symptoms, serum thyroxine and TRAb, thyroid ultrasound and orbital computed tomography. PBMCs were isolated from about 9 ml of fresh peripheral blood by Ficoll-Paque density gradient centrifugation. Total RNA was extracted using Trizol reagent, and RNA quality was assessed on an Agilent 2100 Bioanalyzer. Regarding this clonotype: Its recognized antigen is unknown. The input lacks base qualities; no much larger clone sits a single base away.

Here V drops 1 base and J drops 3 bases, and the junction holds 9 bases not matched to any gene. Taken from cysteine to phenylalanine, the CDR3 has 18 residues. Just the 54-base CDR3 DNA is kept, in frame starting at base 1. CDR1 and CDR2 (KGHDR, SFDVKD) derive from the germline V gene. The clonotype originates from a man aged 50-60 years with Graves' hyperthyroidism. Specimen: blood. The sequence joins TRBV24-1 to TRBJ2-3; 10 nucleotides in the junction match TRBD1. The CDR3 region has the sequence CATSDFSPGTGETDTQYF. Here is the DNA: TGTGCCACCAGTGATTTTTCTCCGGGGACAGGGGAGACAGATACGCAGTATTTT.